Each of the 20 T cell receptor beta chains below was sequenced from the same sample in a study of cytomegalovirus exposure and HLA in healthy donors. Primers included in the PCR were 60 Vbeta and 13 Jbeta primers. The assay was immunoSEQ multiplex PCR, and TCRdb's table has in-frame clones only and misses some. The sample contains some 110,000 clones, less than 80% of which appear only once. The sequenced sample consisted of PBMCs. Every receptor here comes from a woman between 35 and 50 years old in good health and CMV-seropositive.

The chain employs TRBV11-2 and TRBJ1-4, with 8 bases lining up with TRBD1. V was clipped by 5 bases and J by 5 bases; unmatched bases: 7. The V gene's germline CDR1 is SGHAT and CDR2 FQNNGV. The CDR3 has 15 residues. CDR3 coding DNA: TGTGCCAGCAGCCTTAACAGGGGGACAAATGAAAAACTGTTTTTT. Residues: CASSLNRGTNEKLFF.

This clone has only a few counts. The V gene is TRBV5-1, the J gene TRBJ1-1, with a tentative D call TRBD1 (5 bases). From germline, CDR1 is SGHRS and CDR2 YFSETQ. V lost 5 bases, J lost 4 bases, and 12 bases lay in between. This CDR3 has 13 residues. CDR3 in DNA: TGCGCCAGCAGACCGGACATAATCACTGAAGCTTTCTTT. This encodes CASRPDIITEAFF.

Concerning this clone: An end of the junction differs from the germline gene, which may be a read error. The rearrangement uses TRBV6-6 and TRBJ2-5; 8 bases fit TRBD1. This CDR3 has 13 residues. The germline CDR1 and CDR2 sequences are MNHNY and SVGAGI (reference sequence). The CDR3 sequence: CASSTRGQGTQYF. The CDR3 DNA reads TGTGCCAGCAGTACCAGGGGGCAAGGGACCCAGTACTTC.

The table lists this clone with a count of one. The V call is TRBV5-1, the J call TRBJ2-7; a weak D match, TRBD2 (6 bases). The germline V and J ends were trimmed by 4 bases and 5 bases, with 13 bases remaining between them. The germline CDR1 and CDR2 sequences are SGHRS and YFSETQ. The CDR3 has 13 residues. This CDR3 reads CASSLPTSNEQYF. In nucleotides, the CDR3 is TGCGCCAGCAGCCTACCGACTAGTAACGAGCAGTACTTC.

Here the CDR3 DNA reads TGTGCCAGCTCACCACGCCCTAGAGGGATCAACTATGGCTACACCTTC. Protein: CASSPRPRGINYGYTF. The rearrangement uses TRBV18 and TRBJ1-2; D ambiguous. The V gene lost 1 base and the J gene lost 2 bases, with 14 bases spanning the gap. The CDR3 is made up of 16 amino acids. From germline, CDR1 is KGHSH and CDR2 LQKENI.

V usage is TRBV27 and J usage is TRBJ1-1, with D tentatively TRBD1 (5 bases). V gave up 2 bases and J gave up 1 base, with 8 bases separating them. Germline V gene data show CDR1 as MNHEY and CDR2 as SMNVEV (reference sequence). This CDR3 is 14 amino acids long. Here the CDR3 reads CASSLTGWNTEAFF. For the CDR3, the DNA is TGTGCCAGCAGTTTAACAGGATGGAACACTGAAGCTTTCTTT.

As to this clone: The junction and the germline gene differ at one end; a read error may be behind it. The CDR3 DNA sequence: TGTTCCAGCAGCTTAGCTATAGGGGGCTCCGGGGAGCTGTTTTTT. Its protein product is CSSSLAIGGSGELFF. This sequence joins TRBV7-9 and TRBJ2-2; 7 nucleotides align to TRBD1. CDR1 is SEHNR and CDR2 is FQNEAQ in the germline V gene (reference sequence). The CDR3 has 15 residues.

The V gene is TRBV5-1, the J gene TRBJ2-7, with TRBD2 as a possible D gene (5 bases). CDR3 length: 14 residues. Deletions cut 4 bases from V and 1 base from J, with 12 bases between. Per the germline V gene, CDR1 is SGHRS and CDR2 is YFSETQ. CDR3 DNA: TGCGCCAGCAGCCCCTTCCGGAGGTCCTACGAGCAGTACTTC. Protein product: CASSPFRRSYEQYF.

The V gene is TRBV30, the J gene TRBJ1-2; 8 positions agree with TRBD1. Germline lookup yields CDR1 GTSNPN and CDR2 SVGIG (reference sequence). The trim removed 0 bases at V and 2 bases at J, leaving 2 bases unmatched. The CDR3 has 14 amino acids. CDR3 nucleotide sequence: TGTGCCTGGAGTGTTGGACAGGGAAACTATGGCTACACCTTC. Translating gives CAWSVGQGNYGYTF.

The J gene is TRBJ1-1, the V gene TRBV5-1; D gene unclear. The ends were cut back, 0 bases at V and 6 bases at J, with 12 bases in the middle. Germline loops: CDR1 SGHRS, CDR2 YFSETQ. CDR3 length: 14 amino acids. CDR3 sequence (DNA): TGCGCCAGCAGCTTGGGGGCAGGATGGGCTGAAGCTTTCTTT. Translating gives CASSLGAGWAEAFF. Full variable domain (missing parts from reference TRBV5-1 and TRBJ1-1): KAGVTQTPRYLIKTRGQQVTLSCSPISGHRSVSWYQQTPGQGLQFLFEYFSETQRNKGNFPGRFSGRQFSNSRSEMNVSTLELGDSALYLCASSLGAGWAEAFFGQGTRLTVV.

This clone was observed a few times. The CDR3 is CASSSTAGNYNEQFF. DNA for the CDR3: TGCGCCAGCAGCTCCACAGCGGGGAACTACAATGAGCAGTTCTTC. This chain connects TRBV5-1 to TRBJ2-1, with 7 bases lining up with TRBD2. This CDR3 spans 15 amino acids. In germline, CDR1 is SGHRS, CDR2 YFSETQ. V was pared by 3 bases and J by 3 bases, with 6 bases of the junction left unmatched.

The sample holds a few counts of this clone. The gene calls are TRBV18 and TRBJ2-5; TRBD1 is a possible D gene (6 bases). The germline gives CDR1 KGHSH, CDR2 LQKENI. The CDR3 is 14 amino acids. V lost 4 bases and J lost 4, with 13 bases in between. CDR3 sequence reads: CASSQNRERETQYF. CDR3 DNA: TGTGCCAGCTCACAAAACAGGGAGAGAGAGACCCAGTACTTC.

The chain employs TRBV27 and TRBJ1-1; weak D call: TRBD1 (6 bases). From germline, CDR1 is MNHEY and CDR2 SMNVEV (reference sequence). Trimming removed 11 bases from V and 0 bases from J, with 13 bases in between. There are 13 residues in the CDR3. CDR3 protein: CAAGARLNTEAFF. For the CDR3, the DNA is TGTGCCGCAGGGGCTAGGTTGAACACTGAAGCTTTCTTT.

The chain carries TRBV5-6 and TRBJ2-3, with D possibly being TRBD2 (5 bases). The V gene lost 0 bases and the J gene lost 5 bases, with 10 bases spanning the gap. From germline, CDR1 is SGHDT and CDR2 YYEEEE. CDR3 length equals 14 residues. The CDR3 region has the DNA TGTGCCAGCAGCTTGGTGTCCAGCGGAGATACGCAGTATTTT. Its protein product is CASSLVSSGDTQYF. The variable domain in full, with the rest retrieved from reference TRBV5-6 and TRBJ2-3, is DAGVTQSPTHLIKTRGQQVTLRCSPKSGHDTVSWYQQALGQGPQFIFQYYEEEERQRGNFPDRFSGHQFPNYSSELNVNALLLGDSALYLCASSLVSSGDTQYFGPGTRLTVL.

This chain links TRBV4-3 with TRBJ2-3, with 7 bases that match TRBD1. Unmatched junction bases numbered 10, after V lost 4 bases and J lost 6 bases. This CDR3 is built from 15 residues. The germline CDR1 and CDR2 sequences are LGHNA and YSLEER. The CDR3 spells CASSPVRGQWDTQYF. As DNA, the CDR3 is TGCGCCAGCAGCCCGGTAAGGGGACAGTGGGATACGCAGTATTTT.

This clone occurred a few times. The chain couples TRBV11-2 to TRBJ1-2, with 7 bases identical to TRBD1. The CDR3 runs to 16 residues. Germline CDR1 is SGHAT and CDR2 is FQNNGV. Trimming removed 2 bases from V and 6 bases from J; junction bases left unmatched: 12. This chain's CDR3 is CASSLLSGTAADGYTF. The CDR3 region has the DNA TGTGCCAGCAGCTTACTCTCGGGGACAGCAGCGGATGGCTACACCTTC.

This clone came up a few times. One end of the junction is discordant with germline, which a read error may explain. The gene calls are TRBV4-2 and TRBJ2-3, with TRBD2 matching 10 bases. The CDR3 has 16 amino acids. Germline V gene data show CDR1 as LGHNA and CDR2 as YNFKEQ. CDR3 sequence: CASSKEGSGRTDTQYF. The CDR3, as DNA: TGTGCCAGCAGCAAAGAGGGTAGCGGGAGGACAGATACGCAGTATTTT.

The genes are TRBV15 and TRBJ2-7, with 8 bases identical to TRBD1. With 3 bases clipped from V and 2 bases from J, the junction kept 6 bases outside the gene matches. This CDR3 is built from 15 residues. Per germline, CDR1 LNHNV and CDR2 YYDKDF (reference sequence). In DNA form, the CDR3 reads TGTGCCACCAGCAGTTGGACAGGGATAGCCTACGAGCAGTACTTC. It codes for CATSSWTGIAYEQYF.

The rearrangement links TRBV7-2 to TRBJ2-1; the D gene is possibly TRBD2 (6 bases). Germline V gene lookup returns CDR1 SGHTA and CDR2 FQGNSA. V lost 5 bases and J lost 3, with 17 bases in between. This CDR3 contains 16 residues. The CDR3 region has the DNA TGTGCCAGCAGCCAGCAACCCGGGAGCCTCTACAATGAGCAGTTCTTC. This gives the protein CASSQQPGSLYNEQFF.

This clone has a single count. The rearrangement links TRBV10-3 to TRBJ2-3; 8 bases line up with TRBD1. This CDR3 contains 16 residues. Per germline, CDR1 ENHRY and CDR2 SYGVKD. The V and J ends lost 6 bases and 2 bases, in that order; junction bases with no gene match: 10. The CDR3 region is CAIRAFQTGATDTQYF. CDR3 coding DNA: TGTGCCATCAGGGCCTTCCAGACAGGGGCCACAGATACGCAGTATTTT.